This TCR beta chain was obtained from a study of human T cells and chemical hapten exposure. Across the whole study: A mostly female patient group had alopecia areata, totalis or universalis. Findings and limits, study-wide: Expanded TCRs formed significantly more large CDR3 similarity clusters than controls.

TCRdb reprocessed the RACE reads with MiXCR, giving one entry per CDR3 protein. The repertoire holds tens of thousands of distinct CDR3 sequences, about a tenth seen once, with 25% to 35% in the top ten. The germline gives CDR1 SQVTM, CDR2 ANQGSEA. CDR3 length equals 13 residues. The V gene lost 1 base and the J gene lost 8 bases, with 13 bases spanning the gap. About this clonotype itself: Antigen: not known.

Time point specified: pre-sensitization, week 0. Indicated treatment: therapeutic diphenylcyclopropenone sensitization with weekly scalp DPC. Total RNA was isolated from unfractionated whole blood. Ahead of each patch test application, blood was drawn. The rearrangement joins TRBV29-1 to TRBJ2-3, with D hard to call. This clonotype was obtained from a man in his fifties or sixties with alopecia areata. Some clones in this sample may be carry-over from other donors' samples. Sequences were derived from whole blood, sampled in connection with sensitization to the hapten diphenylcyclopropenone (DPC). CDR3 nucleotide sequence: TGCAGCGTTGAAGCGGCCTGGGCCGCTACGCAGTATTTT. Protein product: CSVEAAWAATQYF.